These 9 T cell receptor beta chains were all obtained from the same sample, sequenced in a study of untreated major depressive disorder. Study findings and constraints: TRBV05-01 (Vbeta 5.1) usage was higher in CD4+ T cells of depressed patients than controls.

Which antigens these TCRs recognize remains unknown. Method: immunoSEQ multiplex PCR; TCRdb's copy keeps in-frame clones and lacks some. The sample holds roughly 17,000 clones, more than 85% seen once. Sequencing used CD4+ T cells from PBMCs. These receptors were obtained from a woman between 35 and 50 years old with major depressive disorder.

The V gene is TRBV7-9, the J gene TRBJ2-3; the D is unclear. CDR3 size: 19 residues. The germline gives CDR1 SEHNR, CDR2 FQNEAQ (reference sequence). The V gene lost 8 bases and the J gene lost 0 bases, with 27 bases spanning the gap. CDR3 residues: CASRGGVGRRVKSTDTQYF. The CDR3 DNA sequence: TGTGCCAGCCGAGGCGGCGTGGGAAGACGAGTGAAAAGCACAGATACGCAGTATTTT.

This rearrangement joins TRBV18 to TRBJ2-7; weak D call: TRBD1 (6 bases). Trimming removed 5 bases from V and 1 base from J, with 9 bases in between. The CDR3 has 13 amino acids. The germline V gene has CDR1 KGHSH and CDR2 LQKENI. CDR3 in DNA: TGTGCCAGCTCAGGGGGCCGTTCCTACGAGCAGTACGTC. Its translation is CASSGGRSYEQYV.

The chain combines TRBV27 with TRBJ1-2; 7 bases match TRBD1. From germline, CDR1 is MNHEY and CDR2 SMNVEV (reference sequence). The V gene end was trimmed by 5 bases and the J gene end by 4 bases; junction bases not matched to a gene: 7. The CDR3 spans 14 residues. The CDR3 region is CASSIRGGLYGYTF. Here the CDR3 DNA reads TGTGCCAGCAGTATCAGGGGGGGACTCTATGGCTACACCTTC.

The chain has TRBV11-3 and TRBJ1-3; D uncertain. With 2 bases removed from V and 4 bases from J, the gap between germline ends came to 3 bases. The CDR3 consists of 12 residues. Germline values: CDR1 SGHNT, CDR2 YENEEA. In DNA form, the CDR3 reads TGTGCCAGCAGCTTATCCGGAAACACCATATATTTT. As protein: CASSLSGNTIYF.

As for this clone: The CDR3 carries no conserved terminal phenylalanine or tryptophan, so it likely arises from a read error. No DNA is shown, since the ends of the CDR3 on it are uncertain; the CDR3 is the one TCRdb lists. The CDR3 reads CASPGLAGVG. The rearrangement uses TRBV5-1 and TRBJ2-3; the D call of TRBD2 is as the table states it, not checked on the DNA. The CDR3 region is 10 residues in length, termini included. Germline-derived CDR1 and CDR2 are SGHRS and YFSETQ.

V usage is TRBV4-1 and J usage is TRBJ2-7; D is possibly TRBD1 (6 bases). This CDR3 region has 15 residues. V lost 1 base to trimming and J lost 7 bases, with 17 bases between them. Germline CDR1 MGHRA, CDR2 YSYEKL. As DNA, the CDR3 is TGCGCCAGCAGCCAAGTGAGTGACAGGATGGCGGAGCAGTACTTC. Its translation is CASSQVSDRMAEQYF.

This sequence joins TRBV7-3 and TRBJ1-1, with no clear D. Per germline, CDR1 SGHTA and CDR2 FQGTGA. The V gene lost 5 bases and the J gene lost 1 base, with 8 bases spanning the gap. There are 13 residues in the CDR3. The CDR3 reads CASSPPGNTEAFF. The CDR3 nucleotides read TGTGCCAGCAGCCCCCCGGGGAACACTGAAGCTTTCTTT.

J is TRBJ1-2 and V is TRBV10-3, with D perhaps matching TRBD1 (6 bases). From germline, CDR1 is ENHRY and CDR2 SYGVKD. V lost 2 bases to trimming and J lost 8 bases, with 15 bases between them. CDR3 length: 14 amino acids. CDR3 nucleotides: TGTGCCATCAGTGAGACGAACAGGGTTCGCGGCTACACCTTC. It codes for CAISETNRVRGYTF.

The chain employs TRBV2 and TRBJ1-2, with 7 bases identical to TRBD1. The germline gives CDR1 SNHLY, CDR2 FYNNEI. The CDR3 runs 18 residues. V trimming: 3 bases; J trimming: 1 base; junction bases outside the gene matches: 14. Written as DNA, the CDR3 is TGTGCCAGCAGTGATTTAATTAGGACAGGAATTTTTAACTATGGCTACACCTTC. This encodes CASSDLIRTGIFNYGYTF.